This TCR beta chain comes out of a study of human T cells and chemical hapten exposure. Turning to the study itself: 2% DPC was applied to 2 cm by 2 cm of upper inner arm skin for sensitization. Whole-study results and caveats: The study found expanded TCRs formed significantly more large CDR3 similarity clusters than controls.

As to time point: pre-sensitization, week 0. Treatment noted: therapeutic diphenylcyclopropenone sensitization with weekly scalp DPC. Germline trimming cut 2 bases from V and 1 base from J; bases unmatched to any gene: 5. The CDR3 consists of 16 residues. The germline V gene encodes CDR1 LNHNV and CDR2 YYDKDF (reference sequence). This clonotype showed up just a few times. Its target is unknown. Per the authors' pipeline: Sampled TCR counts reached a median of roughly 98,000 per sample, with values ranging from 23,224 to 690,600. MiXCR, run by TCRdb on the RACE reads, gives a single entry per CDR3 protein. The V and J calls shown here were made by TCRdb, not taken from the authors' results. The data show 270,000 or so distinct CDR3 sequences, around 7% seen once.

The chain joins TRBV15 to TRBJ2-7; TRBD1 aligns across 10 bases. The TCR originated in a man aged 18-30 years with alopecia areata. Some clones in this sample may be carry-over from other donors' samples. This specimen was whole blood, taken in connection with sensitization to the hapten diphenylcyclopropenone (DPC). The CDR3 region is CATSRPRDRGSYEQYF. The CDR3 DNA is TGTGCCACCAGCAGACCTCGGGACAGGGGTTCCTACGAGCAGTACTTC.